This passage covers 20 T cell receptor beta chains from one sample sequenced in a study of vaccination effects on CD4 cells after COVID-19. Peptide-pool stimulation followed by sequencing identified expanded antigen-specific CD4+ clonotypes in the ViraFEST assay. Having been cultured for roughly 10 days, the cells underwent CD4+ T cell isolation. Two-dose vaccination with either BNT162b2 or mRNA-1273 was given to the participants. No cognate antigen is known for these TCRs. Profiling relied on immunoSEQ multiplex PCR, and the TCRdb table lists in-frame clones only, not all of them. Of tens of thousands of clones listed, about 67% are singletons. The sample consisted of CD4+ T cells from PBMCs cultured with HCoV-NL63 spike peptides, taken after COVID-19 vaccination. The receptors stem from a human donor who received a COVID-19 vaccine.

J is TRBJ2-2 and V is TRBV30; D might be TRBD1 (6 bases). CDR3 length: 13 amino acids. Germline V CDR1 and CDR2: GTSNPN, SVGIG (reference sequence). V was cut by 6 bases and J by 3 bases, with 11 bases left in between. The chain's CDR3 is CACEQGYTGELFF. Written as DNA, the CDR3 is TGTGCCTGTGAACAGGGATACACCGGGGAGCTGTTTTTT.

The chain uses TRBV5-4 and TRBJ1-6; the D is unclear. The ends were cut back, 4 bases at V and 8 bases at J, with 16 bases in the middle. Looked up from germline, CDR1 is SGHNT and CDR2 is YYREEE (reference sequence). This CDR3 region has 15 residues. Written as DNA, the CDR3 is TGTGCCAGCAGCCCACAAATGGGTAGGGATTCACCCCTCCACTTT. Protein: CASSPQMGRDSPLHF. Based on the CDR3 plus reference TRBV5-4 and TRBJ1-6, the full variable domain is ETGVTQSPTHLIKTRGQQVTLRCSSQSGHNTVSWYQQALGQGPQFIFQYYREEENGRGNFPPRFSGLQFPNYSSELNVNALELDDSALYLCASSPQMGRDSPLHFGNGTRLTVT.

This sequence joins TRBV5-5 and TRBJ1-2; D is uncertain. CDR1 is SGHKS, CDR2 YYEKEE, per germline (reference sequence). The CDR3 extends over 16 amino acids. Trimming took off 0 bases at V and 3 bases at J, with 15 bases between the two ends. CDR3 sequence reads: CASSLEIHSLYYGYTF. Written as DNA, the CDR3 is TGTGCCAGCAGCTTGGAGATCCACAGTCTCTACTATGGCTACACCTTC.

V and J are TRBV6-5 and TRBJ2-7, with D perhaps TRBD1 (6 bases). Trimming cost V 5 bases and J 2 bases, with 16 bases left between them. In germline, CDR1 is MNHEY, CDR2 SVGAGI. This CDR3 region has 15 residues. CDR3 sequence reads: CASSPVAGATYEQYF. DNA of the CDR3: TGTGCCAGCAGTCCGGTCGCAGGGGCGACCTACGAGCAGTACTTC.

The CDR3, as DNA: TGTGCCAGCAGCCCCCCTACAGGGCCCTCCTACGAGCAGTACTTC. Amino acid sequence: CASSPPTGPSYEQYF. The chain links TRBV5-6 to TRBJ2-7; maybe TRBD1 (6 bases). Trimming took 4 bases from V and 0 from J, leaving 14 bases between them. The CDR3 contains 15 residues. CDR1 SGHDT and CDR2 YYEEEE come from the germline V gene.

CDR3 residues: CASSQPGQGIAEAFF. The CDR3 region has the DNA TGTGCCAGCAGCCAACCGGGACAGGGGATCGCTGAAGCTTTCTTT. The V gene is TRBV3-1 (or the pseudogene TRBV3-2), the J gene TRBJ1-1; TRBD1 matches at 10 bases. Germline trimming cut 2 bases from V and 6 bases from J; bases unmatched to any gene: 6. The CDR3 has 15 residues. Germline V gene sequence: CDR1 LGHDT, CDR2 YNNKEL (reference sequence).

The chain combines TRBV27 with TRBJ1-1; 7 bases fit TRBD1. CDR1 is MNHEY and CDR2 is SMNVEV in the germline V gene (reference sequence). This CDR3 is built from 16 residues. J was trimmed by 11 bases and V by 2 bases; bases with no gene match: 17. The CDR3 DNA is TGTGCCAGCAGTTTAGTTCGGTTGCGGCAGGGGGAGCATGCTTTCTTT. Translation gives CASSLVRLRQGEHAFF.

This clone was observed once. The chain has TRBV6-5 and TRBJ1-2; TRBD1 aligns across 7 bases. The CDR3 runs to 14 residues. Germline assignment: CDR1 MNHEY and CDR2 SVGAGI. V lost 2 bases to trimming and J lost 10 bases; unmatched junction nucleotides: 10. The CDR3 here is CASSYDTGQDDYTF. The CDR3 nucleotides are TGTGCCAGCAGTTACGACACAGGACAGGATGACTACACCTTC.

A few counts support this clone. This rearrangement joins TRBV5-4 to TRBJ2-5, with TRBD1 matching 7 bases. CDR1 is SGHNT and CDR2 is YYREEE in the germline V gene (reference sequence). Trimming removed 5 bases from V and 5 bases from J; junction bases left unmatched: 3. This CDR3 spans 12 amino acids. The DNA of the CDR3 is TGTGCCAGCAGGTCCAGGGGGGAGACCCAGTACTTC. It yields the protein CASRSRGETQYF.

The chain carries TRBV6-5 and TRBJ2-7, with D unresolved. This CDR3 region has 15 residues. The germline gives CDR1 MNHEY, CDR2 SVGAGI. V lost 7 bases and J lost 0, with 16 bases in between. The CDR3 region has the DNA TGTGCCAGCAAACTTAAGTACCAGCCCTCCTACGAGCAGTACTTC. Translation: CASKLKYQPSYEQYF.

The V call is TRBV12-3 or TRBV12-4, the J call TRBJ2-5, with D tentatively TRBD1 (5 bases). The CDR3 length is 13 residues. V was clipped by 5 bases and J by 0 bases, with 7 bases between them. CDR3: CASSRQNQETQYF. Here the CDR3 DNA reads TGTGCCAGCAGTCGACAGAACCAAGAGACCCAGTACTTC.

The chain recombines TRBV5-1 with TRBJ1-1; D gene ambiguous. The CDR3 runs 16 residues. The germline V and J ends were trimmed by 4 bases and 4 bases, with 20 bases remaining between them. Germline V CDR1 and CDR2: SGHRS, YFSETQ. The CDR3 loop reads CASSHGKGGSGTEAFF. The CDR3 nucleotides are TGCGCCAGCAGCCACGGAAAGGGAGGATCCGGCACTGAAGCTTTCTTT.

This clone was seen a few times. CDR3 nucleotides: TGTGCCAGCAGGCTTCTAGCGGGAGGGGCCAAAAACATTCAGTACTTC. This translates into CASRLLAGGAKNIQYF. The chain recombines TRBV2 with TRBJ2-4, with 12 positions matching TRBD2. Germline CDR1 SNHLY, CDR2 FYNNEI. This CDR3 is built from 16 residues. The V and J ends lost 6 bases and 1 base, in that order; junction bases with no gene match: 4.

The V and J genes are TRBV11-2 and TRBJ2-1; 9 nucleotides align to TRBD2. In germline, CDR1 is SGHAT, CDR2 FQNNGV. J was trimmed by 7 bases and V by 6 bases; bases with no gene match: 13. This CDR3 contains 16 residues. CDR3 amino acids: CASRLMREGLGNEQFF. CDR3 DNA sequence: TGTGCCAGCAGGCTAATGCGGGAGGGCCTAGGAAATGAGCAGTTCTTC.

CDR3: CASSVGVAGGPDTQYF. Written as DNA, the CDR3 is TGTGCCAGCAGCGTAGGGGTAGCGGGGGGGCCCGATACGCAGTATTTT. The chain has TRBV7-9 and TRBJ2-3; TRBD2 matches 11 bases. CDR3 length: 16 residues. J was trimmed by 6 bases and V by 5 bases; bases with no gene match: 10. CDR1 is SEHNR and CDR2 is FQNEAQ in the germline V gene (reference sequence).

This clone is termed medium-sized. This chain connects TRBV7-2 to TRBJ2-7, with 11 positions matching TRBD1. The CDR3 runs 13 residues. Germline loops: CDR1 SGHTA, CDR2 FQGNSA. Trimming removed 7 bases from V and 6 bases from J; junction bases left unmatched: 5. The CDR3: CASKDRGQLEQYF. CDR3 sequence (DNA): TGTGCCAGCAAGGACAGGGGGCAACTCGAGCAGTACTTC.

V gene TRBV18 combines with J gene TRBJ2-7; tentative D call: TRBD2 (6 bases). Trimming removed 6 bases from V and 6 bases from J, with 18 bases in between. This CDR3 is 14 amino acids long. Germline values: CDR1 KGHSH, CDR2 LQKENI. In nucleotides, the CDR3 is TGTGCCAGCTCGCCCTCAGGGACTTCTGGCGAGCAGTACTTC. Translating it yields CASSPSGTSGEQYF.

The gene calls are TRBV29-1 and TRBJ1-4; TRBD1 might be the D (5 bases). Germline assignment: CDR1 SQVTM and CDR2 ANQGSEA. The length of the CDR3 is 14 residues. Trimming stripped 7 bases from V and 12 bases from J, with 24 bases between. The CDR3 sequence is CSASTGIGTRELFF. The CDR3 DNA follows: TGCAGCGCATCTACAGGAATCGGGACTAGGGAACTGTTTTTT.

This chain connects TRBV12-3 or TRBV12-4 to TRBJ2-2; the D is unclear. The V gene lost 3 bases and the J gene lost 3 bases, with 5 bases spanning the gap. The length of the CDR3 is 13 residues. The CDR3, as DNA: TGTGCCAGCAGTTTTGCCGACACCGGGGAGCTGTTTTTT. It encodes CASSFADTGELFF.

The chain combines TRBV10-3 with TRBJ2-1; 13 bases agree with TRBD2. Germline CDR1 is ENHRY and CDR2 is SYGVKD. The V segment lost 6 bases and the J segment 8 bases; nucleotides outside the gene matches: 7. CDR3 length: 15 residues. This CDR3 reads CAISRTSGGADEQFF. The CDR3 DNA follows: TGTGCCATCAGCCGGACTAGCGGGGGTGCGGATGAGCAGTTCTTC.